This T cell receptor beta chain was retrieved from a study of technical replicates of blood from several donors. Measured with immunoSEQ multiplex PCR; TCRdb has only the in-frame clones, and not every one. The repertoire has some 89,000 clones, roughly 94% of them found once; the top ten carry about 0.3%. After removal of 4 bases from V and 5 bases from J, the junction contained 7 bases not matched to a gene. The CDR3 is made up of 15 amino acids. Germline V lookup: CDR1 GTSNPN, CDR2 SVGIG (reference sequence). This sequence was found in a human donor in good health. Sequencing used T cells isolated from PBMCs. V usage is TRBV30 and J usage is TRBJ2-1, with 11 bases matching TRBD2. DNA of the CDR3: TGTGCCTGGACCCGGACTAGCGGGCCCAACAATGAGCAGTTCTTC. This encodes CAWTRTSGPNNEQFF. Looking up the rest from reference TRBV30 and TRBJ2-1 gives the full variable domain: SQTIHQWPATLVQPVGSPLSLECTVEGTSNPNLYWYRQAAGRGLQLLFYSVGIGQISSEVPQNLSASRPQDRQFILSSKKLLLSDSGFYLCAWTRTSGPNNEQFFGPGTRLTVL.